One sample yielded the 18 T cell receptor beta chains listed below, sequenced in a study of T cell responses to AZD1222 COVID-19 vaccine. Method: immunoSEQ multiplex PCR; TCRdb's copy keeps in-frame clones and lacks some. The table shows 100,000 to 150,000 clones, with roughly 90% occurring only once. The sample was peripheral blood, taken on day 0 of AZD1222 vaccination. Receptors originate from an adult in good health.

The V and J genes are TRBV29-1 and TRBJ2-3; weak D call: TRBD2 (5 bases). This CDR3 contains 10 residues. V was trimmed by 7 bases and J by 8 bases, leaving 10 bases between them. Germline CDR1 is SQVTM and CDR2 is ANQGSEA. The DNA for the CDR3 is TGCAGCGGGCACGCGGGTACGCAGTATTTT. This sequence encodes CSGHAGTQYF.

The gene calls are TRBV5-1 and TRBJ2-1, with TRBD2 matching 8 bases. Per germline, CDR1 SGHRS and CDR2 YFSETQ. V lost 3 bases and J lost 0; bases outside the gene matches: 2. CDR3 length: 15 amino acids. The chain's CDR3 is CASSWSGSSYNEQFF. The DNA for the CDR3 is TGCGCCAGCAGCTGGAGCGGGAGCTCCTACAATGAGCAGTTCTTC.

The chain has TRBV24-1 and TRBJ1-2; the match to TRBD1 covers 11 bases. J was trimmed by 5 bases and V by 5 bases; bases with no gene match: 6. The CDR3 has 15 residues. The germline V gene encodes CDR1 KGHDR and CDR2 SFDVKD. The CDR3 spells CATSAPGQGAYGYTF. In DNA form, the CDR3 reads TGTGCCACCAGTGCCCCCGGACAGGGGGCATATGGCTACACCTTC.

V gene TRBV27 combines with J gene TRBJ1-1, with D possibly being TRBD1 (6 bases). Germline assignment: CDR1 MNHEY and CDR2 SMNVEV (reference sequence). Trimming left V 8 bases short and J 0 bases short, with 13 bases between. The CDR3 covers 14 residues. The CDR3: CASRGGSLNTEAFF. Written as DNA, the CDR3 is TGTGCCAGCCGAGGGGGGTCCCTGAACACTGAAGCTTTCTTT.

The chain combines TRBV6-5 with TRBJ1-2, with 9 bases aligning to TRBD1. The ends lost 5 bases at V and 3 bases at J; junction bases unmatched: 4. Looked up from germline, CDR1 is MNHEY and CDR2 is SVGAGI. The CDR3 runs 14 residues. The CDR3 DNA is TGTGCCAGCAGTACTACAGGGGGCTACTATGGCTACACCTTC. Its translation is CASSTTGGYYGYTF.

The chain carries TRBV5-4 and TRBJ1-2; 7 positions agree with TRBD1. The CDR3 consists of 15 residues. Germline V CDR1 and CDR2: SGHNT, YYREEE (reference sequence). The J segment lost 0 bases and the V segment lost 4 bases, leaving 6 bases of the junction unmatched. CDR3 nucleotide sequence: TGTGCCAGCAGCACAATGGGACAGCCTAACTATGGCTACACCTTC. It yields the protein CASSTMGQPNYGYTF. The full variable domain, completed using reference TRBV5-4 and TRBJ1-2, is ETGVTQSPTHLIKTRGQQVTLRCSSQSGHNTVSWYQQALGQGPQFIFQYYREEENGRGNFPPRFSGLQFPNYSSELNVNALELDDSALYLCASSTMGQPNYGYTFGSGTRLTVV.

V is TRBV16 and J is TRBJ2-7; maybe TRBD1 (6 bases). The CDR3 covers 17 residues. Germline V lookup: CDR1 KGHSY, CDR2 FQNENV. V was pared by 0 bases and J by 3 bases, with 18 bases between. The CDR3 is CASSQSKDRTESYEQYF. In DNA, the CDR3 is TGTGCCAGCAGCCAATCGAAAGATAGGACAGAAAGCTACGAGCAGTACTTC.

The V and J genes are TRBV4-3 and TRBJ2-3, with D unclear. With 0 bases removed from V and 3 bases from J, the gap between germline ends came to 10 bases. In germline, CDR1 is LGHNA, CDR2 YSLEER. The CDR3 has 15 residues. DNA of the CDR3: TGCGCCAGCAGCCAAGACGGGCAGAATACAGATACGCAGTATTTT. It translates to CASSQDGQNTDTQYF.

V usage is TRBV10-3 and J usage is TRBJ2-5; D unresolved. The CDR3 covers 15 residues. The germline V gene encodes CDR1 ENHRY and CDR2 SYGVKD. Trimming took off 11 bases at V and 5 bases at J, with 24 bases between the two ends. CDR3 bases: TGTGCCTCGCTGGGGTGGGGTTACGGCCGGGAGACCCAGTACTTC. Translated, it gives CASLGWGYGRETQYF.

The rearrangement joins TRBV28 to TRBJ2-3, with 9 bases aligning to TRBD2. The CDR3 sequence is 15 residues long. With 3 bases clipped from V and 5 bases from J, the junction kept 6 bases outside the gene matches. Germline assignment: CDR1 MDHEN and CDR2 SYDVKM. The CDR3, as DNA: TGTGCCAGCAGTTTTACGGCTAGCGGGAAAGATACGCAGTATTTT. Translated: CASSFTASGKDTQYF. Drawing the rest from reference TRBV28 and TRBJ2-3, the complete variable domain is DVKVTQSSRYLVKRTGEKVFLECVQDMDHENMFWYRQDPGLGLRLIYFSYDVKMKEKGDIPEGYSVSREKKERFSLILESASTNQTSMYLCASSFTASGKDTQYFGPGTRLTVL.

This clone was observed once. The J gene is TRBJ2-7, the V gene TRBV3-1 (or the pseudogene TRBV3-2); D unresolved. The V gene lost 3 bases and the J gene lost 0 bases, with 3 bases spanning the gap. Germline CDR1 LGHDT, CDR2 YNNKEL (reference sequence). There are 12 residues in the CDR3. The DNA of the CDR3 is TGTGCCAGCAGCCACGACTCCTACGAGCAGTACTTC. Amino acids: CASSHDSYEQYF.

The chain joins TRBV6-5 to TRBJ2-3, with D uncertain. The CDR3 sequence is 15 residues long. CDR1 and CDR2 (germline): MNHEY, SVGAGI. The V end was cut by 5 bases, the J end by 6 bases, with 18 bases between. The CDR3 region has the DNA TGTGCCAGCAGTATCCGGCCAACACTGGGGGATACGCAGTATTTT. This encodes CASSIRPTLGDTQYF.

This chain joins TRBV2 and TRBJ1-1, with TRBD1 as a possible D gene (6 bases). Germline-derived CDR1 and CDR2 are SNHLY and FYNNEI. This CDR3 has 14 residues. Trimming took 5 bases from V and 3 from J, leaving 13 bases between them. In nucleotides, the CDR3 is TGTGCCAGCAGTCGCCTCCAGGGGTACACTGAAGCTTTCTTT. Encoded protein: CASSRLQGYTEAFF.

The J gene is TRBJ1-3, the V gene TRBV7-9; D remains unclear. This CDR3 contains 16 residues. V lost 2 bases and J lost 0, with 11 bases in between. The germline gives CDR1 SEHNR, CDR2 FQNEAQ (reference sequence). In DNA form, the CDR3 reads TGTGCCAGCAGCTTACTGGAGGGTCTCTCTGGAAACACCATATATTTT. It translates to CASSLLEGLSGNTIYF.

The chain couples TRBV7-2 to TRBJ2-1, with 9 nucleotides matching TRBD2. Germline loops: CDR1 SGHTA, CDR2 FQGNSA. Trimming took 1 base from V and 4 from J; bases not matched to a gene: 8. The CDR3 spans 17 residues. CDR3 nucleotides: TGTGCCAGCAGCTTAGAACGTGGACTAGCGAAATACAATGAGCAGTTCTTC. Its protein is CASSLERGLAKYNEQFF.

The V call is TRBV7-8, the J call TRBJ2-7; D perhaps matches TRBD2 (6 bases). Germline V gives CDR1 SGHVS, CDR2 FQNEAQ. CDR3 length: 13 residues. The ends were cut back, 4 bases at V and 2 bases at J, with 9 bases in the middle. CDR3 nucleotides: TGTGCCAGCAGCTCGGGAGCGACCTACGAGCAGTACTTC. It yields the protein CASSSGATYEQYF.

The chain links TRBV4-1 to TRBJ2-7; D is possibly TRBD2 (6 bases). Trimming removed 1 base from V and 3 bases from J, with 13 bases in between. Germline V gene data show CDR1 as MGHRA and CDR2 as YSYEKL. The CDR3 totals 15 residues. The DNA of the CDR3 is TGCGCCAGCAGCCAAGCGGAGGGCAGTCGCTACGAGCAGTACTTC. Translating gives CASSQAEGSRYEQYF.

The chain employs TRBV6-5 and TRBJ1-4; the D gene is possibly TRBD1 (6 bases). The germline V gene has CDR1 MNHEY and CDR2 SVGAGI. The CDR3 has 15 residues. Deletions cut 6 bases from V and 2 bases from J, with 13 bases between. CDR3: CASRTGAPTNEKLFF. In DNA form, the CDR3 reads TGTGCCAGCAGGACGGGGGCGCCTACTAATGAAAAACTGTTTTTT.